A single sample is the source of the 13 T cell receptor beta chains below, sequenced in a study of OX40 agonist ivuxolimab in advanced cancers. Profiled with immunoSEQ multiplex PCR; TCRdb holds only in-frame clones, not every one. The table shows about 53,000 clones, with less than 90% occurring only once. The material was CD4+ or CD8+ T cells sorted from blood, obtained in a trial of the OX40 agonist ivuxolimab. These receptors were taken from an adult with an advanced solid tumor such as melanoma, head and neck, liver or kidney cancer.

The V call is TRBV5-1, the J call TRBJ2-3; D is unclear. Trimming took 3 bases from V and 0 from J, leaving 11 bases between them. CDR1 and CDR2 from the germline V gene are SGHRS and YFSETQ. This CDR3 is 15 amino acids long. As DNA, the CDR3 is TGCGCCAGCAGCTACCGTGAGCCTAGCACAGATACGCAGTATTTT. This translates into CASSYREPSTDTQYF.

This clone is a singleton in its sample. The chain has TRBV5-5 and TRBJ2-2; D is unclear. Germline CDR1 is SGHKS and CDR2 is YYEKEE (reference sequence). The CDR3 extends over 13 amino acids. The V gene lost 5 bases and the J gene lost 6 bases, with 11 bases spanning the gap. The CDR3 sequence is CASRRPQAGELFF. In nucleotides, the CDR3 is TGTGCCAGCAGACGACCCCAGGCCGGGGAGCTGTTTTTT.

CDR3 DNA sequence: TGTGCCAGCAGCTTAGACGGGGCGTTTCATGAAAAACTGTTTTTT. It translates to CASSLDGAFHEKLFF. V usage is TRBV7-2 and J usage is TRBJ1-4; possible D gene TRBD1, 5 bases. V lost 1 base and J 6 bases, leaving 12 bases between the germline ends. This CDR3 has 15 residues. CDR1 and CDR2 from the germline V gene are SGHTA and FQGNSA.

This clone was observed a single time. The rearrangement links TRBV15 to TRBJ2-6; D is tentatively TRBD1 or TRBD2 (5 bases each). V lost 5 bases to trimming and J lost 6 bases, with 14 bases between them. Germline assignment: CDR1 LNHNV and CDR2 YYDKDF (reference sequence). The CDR3 runs 15 residues. This CDR3 reads CATSSRDGEANVLTF. CDR3 coding DNA: TGTGCCACCAGCTCCCGGGACGGGGAGGCCAACGTCCTGACTTTC.

The chain employs TRBV30 and TRBJ2-2, with TRBD2 matching over 7 bases. The CDR3 spans 13 residues. Germline V gene lookup returns CDR1 GTSNPN and CDR2 SVGIG (reference sequence). V lost 8 bases to trimming and J lost 4 bases; unmatched junction nucleotides: 7. CDR3 in amino acids: CAGGGAGTGELFF. The DNA of the CDR3 is TGTGCCGGGGGGGGAGCGGGCACCGGGGAGCTGTTTTTT.

The V call is TRBV6-5, the J call TRBJ2-1; 8 bases fit TRBD2. The junction had 8 bases not matched to a gene; V was cut back by 11 bases and J by 2 bases. The length of the CDR3 is 14 residues. Germline-derived CDR1 and CDR2 are MNHEY and SVGAGI. The chain's CDR3 is CAASLAGPYNEQFF. The CDR3 DNA is TGTGCCGCAAGTTTAGCGGGACCCTACAATGAGCAGTTCTTC.

V and J are TRBV2 and TRBJ1-6, with D maybe TRBD1 (6 bases). This CDR3 has 15 amino acids. CDR1 and CDR2 (germline): SNHLY, FYNNEI. V was trimmed by 6 bases and J by 6 bases, leaving 15 bases between them. The CDR3 spells CASRTLGGSNSPLHF. The CDR3 nucleotides are TGTGCCAGCAGGACCTTAGGGGGGTCTAATTCACCCCTCCACTTT.

The rearrangement links TRBV6-5 to TRBJ2-3, with D tentatively TRBD1 or TRBD2 (5 bases each). Germline V gives CDR1 MNHEY, CDR2 SVGAGI. This CDR3 has 16 residues. Trimming cost V 0 bases and J 0 bases, with 10 bases left between them. The CDR3 DNA sequence: TGTGCCAGCAGTTACTCGACTACAGGTAGCACAGATACGCAGTATTTT. It encodes CASSYSTTGSTDTQYF.

This clone was seen only once. The J gene is TRBJ2-3, the V gene TRBV4-3, with a tentative D call TRBD2 (7 bases). Germline CDR1 is LGHNA and CDR2 is YSLEER. Trimming took off 4 bases at V and 5 bases at J, with 22 bases between the two ends. The CDR3 loop spans 17 amino acids. CDR3 DNA: TGCGCCAGCAGCCGGACAATGGGGGCGGGAGCGGGAGATACGCAGTATTTT. Translation: CASSRTMGAGAGDTQYF.

The rearrangement links TRBV5-4 to TRBJ2-5; 10 nucleotides line up with TRBD2. The CDR3 has 14 residues. Trimming took 4 bases from V and 3 from J; bases not matched to a gene: 3. The germline V gene encodes CDR1 SGHNT and CDR2 YYREEE (reference sequence). CDR3 DNA: TGTGCCAGCAGCCCCGGACTAGCGGAAGAGACCCAGTACTTC. Its protein product is CASSPGLAEETQYF.

This clone was detected only once. V is TRBV11-1 and J is TRBJ2-1; 8 positions agree with TRBD1. Germline loops: CDR1 SGHAT, CDR2 FQDESV (reference sequence). This CDR3 contains 16 residues. V shed 5 bases and J 3 bases; nucleotides not matched to a gene: 9. CDR3 DNA sequence: TGTGCCAGCAGCCGGACCGGGACAGGCATCTACAATGAGCAGTTCTTC. It encodes CASSRTGTGIYNEQFF.

V and J are TRBV7-3 and TRBJ1-3; possibly TRBD1 for D (5 bases). The germline V and J ends were trimmed by 3 bases and 4 bases, with 10 bases remaining between them. Germline V gene lookup returns CDR1 SGHTA and CDR2 FQGTGA. The CDR3 consists of 14 residues. The CDR3 region has the DNA TGTGCCAGCAGCTTCGGGGGAGAAGGAAACACCATATATTTT. This encodes CASSFGGEGNTIYF. The full variable domain, completed using reference TRBV7-3 and TRBJ1-3, is GAGVSQTPSNKVTEKGKYVELRCDPISGHTALYWYRQSLGQGPEFLIYFQGTGAADDSGLPNDRFFAVRPEGSVSTLKIQRTERGDSAVYLCASSFGGEGNTIYFGEGSWLTVV.

The V and J genes are TRBV11-3 and TRBJ2-1, with D uncertain. V was clipped by 5 bases and J by 6 bases, with 14 bases between them. CDR3 length: 14 amino acids. CDR1 SGHNT and CDR2 YENEEA come from the germline V gene. CDR3 residues: CASSLPSSLNEQFF. CDR3 coding DNA: TGTGCCAGCAGCCTCCCTAGTTCCCTCAATGAGCAGTTCTTC.